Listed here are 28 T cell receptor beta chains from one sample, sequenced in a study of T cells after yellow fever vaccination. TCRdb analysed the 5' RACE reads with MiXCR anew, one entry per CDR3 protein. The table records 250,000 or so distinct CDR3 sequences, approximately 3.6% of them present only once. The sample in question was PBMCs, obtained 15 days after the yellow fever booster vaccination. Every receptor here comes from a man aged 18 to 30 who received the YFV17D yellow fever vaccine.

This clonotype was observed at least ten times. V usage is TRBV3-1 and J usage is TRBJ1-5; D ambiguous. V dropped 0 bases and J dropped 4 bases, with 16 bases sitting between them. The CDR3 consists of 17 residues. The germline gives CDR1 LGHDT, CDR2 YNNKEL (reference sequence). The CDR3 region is CASSQDPRLGRNQPQHF. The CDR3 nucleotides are TGTGCCAGCAGCCAAGATCCCAGGCTAGGTCGGAATCAGCCCCAGCATTTT.

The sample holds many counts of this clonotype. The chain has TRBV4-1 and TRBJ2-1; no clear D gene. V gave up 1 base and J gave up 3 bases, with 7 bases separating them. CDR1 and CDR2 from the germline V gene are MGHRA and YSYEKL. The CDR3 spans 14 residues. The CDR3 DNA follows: TGCGCCAGCAGCCAAGGAATCGGCTACAATGAGCAGTTCTTC. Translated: CASSQGIGYNEQFF.

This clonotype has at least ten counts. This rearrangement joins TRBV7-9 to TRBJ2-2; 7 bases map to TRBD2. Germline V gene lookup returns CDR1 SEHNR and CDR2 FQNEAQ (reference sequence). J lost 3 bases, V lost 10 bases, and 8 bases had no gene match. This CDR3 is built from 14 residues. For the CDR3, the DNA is TGTGCCACCCCCCCTGGGAGGGACACCGGGGAGCTGTTTTTT. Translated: CATPPGRDTGELFF.

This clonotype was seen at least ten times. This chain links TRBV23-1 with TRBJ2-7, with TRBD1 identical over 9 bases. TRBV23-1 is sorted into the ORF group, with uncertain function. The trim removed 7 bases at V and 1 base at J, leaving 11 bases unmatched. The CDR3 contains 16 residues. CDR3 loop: CASTEDGQGPSYEQYF. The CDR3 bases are TGCGCCAGCACCGAAGATGGACAGGGGCCATCCTACGAGCAGTACTTC.

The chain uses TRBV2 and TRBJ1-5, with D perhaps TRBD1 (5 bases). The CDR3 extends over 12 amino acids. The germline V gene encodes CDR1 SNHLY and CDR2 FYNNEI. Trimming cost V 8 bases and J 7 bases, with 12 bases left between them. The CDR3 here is CASAGGNQPQHF. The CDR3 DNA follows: TGTGCCAGCGCGGGGGGGAACCAGCCCCAGCATTTT.

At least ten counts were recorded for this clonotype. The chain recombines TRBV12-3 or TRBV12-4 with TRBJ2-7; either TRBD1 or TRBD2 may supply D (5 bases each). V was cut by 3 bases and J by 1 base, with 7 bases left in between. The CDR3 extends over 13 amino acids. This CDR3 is CASSFGASYEQYF. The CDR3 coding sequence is TGTGCCAGCAGTTTCGGGGCTTCCTACGAGCAGTACTTC.

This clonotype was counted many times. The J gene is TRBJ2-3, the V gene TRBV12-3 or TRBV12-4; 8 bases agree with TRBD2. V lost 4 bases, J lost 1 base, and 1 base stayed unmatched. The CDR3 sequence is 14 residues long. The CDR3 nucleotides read TGTGCCAGCAGTTCAGCGGGGGGCACAGATACGCAGTATTTT. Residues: CASSSAGGTDTQYF.

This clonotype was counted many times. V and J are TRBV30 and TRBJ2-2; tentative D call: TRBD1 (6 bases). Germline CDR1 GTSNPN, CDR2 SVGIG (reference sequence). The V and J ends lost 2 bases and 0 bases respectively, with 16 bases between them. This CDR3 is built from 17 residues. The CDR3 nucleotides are TGTGCCTGGAGTCCCTACTGGACAGCTTCGAACACCGGGGAGCTGTTTTTT. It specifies CAWSPYWTASNTGELFF. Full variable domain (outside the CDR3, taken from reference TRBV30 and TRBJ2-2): SQTIHQWPATLVQPVGSPLSLECTVEGTSNPNLYWYRQAAGRGLQLLFYSVGIGQISSEVPQNLSASRPQDRQFILSSKKLLLSDSGFYLCAWSPYWTASNTGELFFGEGSRLTVL.

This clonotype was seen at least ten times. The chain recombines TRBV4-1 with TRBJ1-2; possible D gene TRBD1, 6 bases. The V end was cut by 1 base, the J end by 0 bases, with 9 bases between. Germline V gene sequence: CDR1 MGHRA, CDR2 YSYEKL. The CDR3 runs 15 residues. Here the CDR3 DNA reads TGCGCCAGCAGCCAAGGAGGGACACCTAACTATGGCTACACCTTC. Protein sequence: CASSQGGTPNYGYTF.

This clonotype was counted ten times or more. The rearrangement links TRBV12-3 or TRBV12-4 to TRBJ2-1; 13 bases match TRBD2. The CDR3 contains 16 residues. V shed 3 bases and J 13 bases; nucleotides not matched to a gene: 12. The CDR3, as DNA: TGTGCCAGCAGTTTCACCCCCCCGGGACTAGCGGGGTCACAGTTCTTC. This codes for CASSFTPPGLAGSQFF.

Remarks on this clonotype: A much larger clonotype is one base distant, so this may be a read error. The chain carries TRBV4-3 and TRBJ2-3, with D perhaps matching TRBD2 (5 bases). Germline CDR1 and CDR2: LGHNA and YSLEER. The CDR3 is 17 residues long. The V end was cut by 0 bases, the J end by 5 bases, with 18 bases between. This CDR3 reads CASSQDGRVGAGDTQYF. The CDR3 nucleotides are TGCGCCAGCAGCCAAGATGGTCGCGTGGGCGCGGGAGATACGCAGTATTTT.

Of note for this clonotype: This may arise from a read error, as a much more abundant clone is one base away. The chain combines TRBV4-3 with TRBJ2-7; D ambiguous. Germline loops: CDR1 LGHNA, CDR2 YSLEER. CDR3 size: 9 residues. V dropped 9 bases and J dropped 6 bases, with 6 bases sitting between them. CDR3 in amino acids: CASPFEQYF. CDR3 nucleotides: TGCGCCAGTCCCTTCGAGCAGTACTTC.

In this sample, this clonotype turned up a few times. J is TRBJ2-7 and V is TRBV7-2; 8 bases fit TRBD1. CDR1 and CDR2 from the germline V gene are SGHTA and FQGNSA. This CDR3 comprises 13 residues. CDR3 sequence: CASSSGGSNEQYV. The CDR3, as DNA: TGTGCCAGCAGTTCAGGGGGCTCCAACGAGCAGTACGTC.

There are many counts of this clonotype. The DNA of the CDR3 is TGTGCCAGCAGGACGGCGGGGGCAGGGCACGAGCAGTACTTC. Amino acids: CASRTAGAGHEQYF. The V call is TRBV12-3 or TRBV12-4, the J call TRBJ2-7, with D possibly TRBD2 on 7 matching bases. This CDR3 contains 14 residues. V gave up 6 bases and J gave up 5 bases, with 17 bases separating them.

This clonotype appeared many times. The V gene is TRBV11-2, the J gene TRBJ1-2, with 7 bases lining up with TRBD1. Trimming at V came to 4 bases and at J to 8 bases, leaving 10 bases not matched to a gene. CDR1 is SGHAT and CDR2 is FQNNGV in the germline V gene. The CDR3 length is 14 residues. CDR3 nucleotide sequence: TGTGCCAGCAGCTCGCTAACGGACAGGCCAGGCTACACCTTC. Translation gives CASSSLTDRPGYTF.

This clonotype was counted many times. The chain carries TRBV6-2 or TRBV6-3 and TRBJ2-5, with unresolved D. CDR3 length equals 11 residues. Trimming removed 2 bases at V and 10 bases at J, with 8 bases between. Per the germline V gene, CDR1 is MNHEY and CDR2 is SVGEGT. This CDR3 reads CASSYNWGQYF. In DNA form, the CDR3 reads TGTGCCAGCAGTTACAACTGGGGCCAGTACTTC.

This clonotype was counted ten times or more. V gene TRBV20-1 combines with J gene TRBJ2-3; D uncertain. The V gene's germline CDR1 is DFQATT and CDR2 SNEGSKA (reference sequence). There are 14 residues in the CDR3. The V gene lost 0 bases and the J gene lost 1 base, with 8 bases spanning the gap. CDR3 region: CSARETGRTDTQYF. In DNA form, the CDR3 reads TGCAGTGCTAGAGAAACCGGGCGCACAGATACGCAGTATTTT.

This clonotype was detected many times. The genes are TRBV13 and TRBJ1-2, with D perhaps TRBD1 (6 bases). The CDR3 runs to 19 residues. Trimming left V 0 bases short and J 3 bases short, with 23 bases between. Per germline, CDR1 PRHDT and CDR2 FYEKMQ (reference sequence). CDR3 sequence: CASSLGAIARRQAHYGYTF. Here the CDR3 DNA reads TGTGCCAGCAGCTTAGGAGCGATTGCTCGGAGACAGGCCCACTATGGCTACACCTTC.

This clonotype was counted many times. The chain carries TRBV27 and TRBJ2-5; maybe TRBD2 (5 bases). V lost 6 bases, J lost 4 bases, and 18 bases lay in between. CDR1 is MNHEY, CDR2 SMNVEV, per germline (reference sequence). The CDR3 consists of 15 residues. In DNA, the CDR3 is TGTGCCAGCAGCCACTACGGACTCTCCCGAGAGACCCAGTACTTC. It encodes CASSHYGLSRETQYF.

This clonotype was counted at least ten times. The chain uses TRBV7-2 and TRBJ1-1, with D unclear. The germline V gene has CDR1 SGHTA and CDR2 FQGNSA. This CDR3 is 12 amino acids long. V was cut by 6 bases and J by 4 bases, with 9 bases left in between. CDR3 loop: CASREWGTEAFF. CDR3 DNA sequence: TGTGCCAGCAGGGAGTGGGGCACTGAAGCTTTCTTT.

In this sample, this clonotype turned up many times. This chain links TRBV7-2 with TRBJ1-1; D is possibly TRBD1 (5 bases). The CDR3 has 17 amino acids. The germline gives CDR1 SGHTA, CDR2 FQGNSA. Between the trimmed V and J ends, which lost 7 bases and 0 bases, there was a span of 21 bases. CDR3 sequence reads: CASNFPLAGIMNTEAFF. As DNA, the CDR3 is TGTGCCAGCAATTTTCCTTTGGCAGGGATTATGAACACTGAAGCTTTCTTT. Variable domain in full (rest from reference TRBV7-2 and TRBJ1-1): GAGVSQSPSNKVTEKGKDVELRCDPISGHTALYWYRQSLGQGLEFLIYFQGNSAPDKSGLPSDRFSAERTGGSVSTLTIQRTQQEDSAVYLCASNFPLAGIMNTEAFFGQGTRLTVV.

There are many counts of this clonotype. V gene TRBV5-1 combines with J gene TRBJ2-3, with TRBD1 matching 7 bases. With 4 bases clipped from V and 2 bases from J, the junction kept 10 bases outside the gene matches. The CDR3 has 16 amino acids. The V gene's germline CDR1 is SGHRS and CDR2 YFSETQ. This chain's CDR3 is CASSPGGWAPTDTQYF. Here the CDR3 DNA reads TGCGCCAGCAGCCCAGGGGGATGGGCCCCCACAGATACGCAGTATTTT.

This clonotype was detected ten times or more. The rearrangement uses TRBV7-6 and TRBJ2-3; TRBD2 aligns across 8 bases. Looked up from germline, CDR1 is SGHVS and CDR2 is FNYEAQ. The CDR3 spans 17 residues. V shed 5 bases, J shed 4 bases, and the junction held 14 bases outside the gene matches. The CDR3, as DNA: TGTGCCAGCAGCCCCATCCTCGGGACTAGTGGATCAGATACGCAGTATTTT. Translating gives CASSPILGTSGSDTQYF.

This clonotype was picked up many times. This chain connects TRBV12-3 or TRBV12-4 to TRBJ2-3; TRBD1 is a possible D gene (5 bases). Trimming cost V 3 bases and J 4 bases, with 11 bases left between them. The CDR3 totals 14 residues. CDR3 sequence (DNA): TGTGCCAGCAGTTTCCTTCAGGGTCCAGATACGCAGTATTTT. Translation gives CASSFLQGPDTQYF.

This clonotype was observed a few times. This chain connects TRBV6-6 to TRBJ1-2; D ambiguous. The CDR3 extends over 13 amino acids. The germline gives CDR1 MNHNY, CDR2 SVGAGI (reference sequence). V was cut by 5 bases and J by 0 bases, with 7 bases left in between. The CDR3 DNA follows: TGTGCCAGCAGTGCCACAGCTAACTATGGCTACACCTTC. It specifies CASSATANYGYTF.

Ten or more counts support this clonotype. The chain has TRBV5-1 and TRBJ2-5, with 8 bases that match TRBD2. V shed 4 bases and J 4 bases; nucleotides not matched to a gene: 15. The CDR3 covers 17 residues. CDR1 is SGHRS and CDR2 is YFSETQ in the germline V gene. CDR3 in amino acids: CASSLGLGGSEGETQYF. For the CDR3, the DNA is TGCGCCAGCAGCCTGGGACTAGGGGGGTCGGAAGGAGAGACCCAGTACTTC.

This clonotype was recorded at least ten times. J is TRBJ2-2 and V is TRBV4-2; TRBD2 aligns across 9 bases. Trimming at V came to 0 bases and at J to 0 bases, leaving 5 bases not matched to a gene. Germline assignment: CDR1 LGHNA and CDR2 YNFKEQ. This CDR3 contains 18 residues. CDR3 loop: CASSQEGSGGSNTGELFF. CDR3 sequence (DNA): TGTGCCAGCAGCCAAGAGGGTAGCGGGGGCTCGAACACCGGGGAGCTGTTTTTT.

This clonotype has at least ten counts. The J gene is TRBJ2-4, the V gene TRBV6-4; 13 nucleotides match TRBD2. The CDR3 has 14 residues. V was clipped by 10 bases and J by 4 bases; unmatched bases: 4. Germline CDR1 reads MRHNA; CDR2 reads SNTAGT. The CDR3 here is CATRLAGGKNIQYF. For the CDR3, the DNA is TGTGCCACTCGACTAGCGGGGGGAAAAAACATTCAGTACTTC.